The 32 T cell receptor beta chains given below trace back to one sample, sequenced in a study of T cell responses to AZD1222 COVID-19 vaccine. Only in-frame clones appear in the TCRdb table, and some are missing; sequencing was by immunoSEQ multiplex PCR. The table has 100,000 to 150,000 clones, about 88% seen once. Sample: peripheral blood, taken on day 0 of AZD1222 vaccination. The source is an adult in good health.

The chain links TRBV7-3 to TRBJ1-2; no definite D call. V was pared by 2 bases and J by 4 bases, with 11 bases between. The CDR3 is 14 residues long. Germline V CDR1 and CDR2: SGHTA, FQGTGA. CDR3 DNA: TGTGCCAGCAGCTTATTGGGAACGTCCTATGGCTACACCTTC. Its protein product is CASSLLGTSYGYTF.

The V gene is TRBV28, the J gene TRBJ2-7; D is undetermined. Trimming pared 6 bases from V and 3 bases from J, leaving 6 bases between. Germline V gives CDR1 MDHEN, CDR2 SYDVKM. This CDR3 has 11 residues. CDR3 loop: CASSQRYEQYF. For the CDR3, the DNA is TGTGCCAGCAGCCAACGCTACGAGCAGTACTTC.

V and J are TRBV5-1 and TRBJ2-5; D may be TRBD1 (5 bases). Trimming removed 5 bases at V and 3 bases at J, with 11 bases between. CDR1 is SGHRS and CDR2 is YFSETQ in the germline V gene. The CDR3 has 13 amino acids. CDR3 sequence reads: CASRFDSEETQYF. The CDR3, as DNA: TGCGCCAGCAGATTTGACAGCGAAGAGACCCAGTACTTC. Looking up the rest from reference TRBV5-1 and TRBJ2-5 gives the full variable domain: KAGVTQTPRYLIKTRGQQVTLSCSPISGHRSVSWYQQTPGQGLQFLFEYFSETQRNKGNFPGRFSGRQFSNSRSEMNVSTLELGDSALYLCASRFDSEETQYFGPGTRLLVL.

V and J are TRBV7-9 and TRBJ2-5; a possible D gene is TRBD1 (6 bases). Trimming removed 1 base at V and 2 bases at J, with 11 bases between. This CDR3 comprises 15 residues. Germline lookup yields CDR1 SEHNR and CDR2 FQNEAQ (reference sequence). CDR3 in amino acids: CASSLGGTPQETQYF. The CDR3 DNA reads TGTGCCAGCAGCTTAGGGGGGACACCTCAAGAGACCCAGTACTTC.

The chain joins TRBV6-2 or TRBV6-3 to TRBJ1-4; unclear D gene. The CDR3 sequence is 11 residues long. With 6 bases removed from V and 7 bases from J, the gap between germline ends came to 6 bases. Germline V gene data show CDR1 as MNHEY and CDR2 as SVGEGT. CDR3 loop: CASSQFEKLFF. CDR3 in DNA: TGTGCCAGCAGCCAATTTGAAAAACTGTTTTTT.

This clone was seen a handful of times. The rearrangement links TRBV7-9 to TRBJ1-6; no reliable D call. This CDR3 contains 14 residues. Germline V CDR1 and CDR2: SEHNR, FQNEAQ (reference sequence). Trimming removed 1 base from V and 9 bases from J, with 10 bases in between. CDR3: CASSLDGGSSPLHF. CDR3 nucleotide sequence: TGTGCCAGCAGCTTAGATGGCGGATCTTCACCCCTCCACTTT. The entire variable domain, with the rest obtained from reference TRBV7-9 and TRBJ1-6, is as follows: DTGVSQNPRHKITKRGQNVTFRCDPISEHNRLYWYRQTLGQGPEFLTYFQNEAQLEKSRLLSDRFSAERPKGSFSTLEIQRTEQGDSAMYLCASSLDGGSSPLHFGNGTRLTVT.

The rearrangement links TRBV25-1 to TRBJ1-6; TRBD1 is a possible D gene (5 bases). CDR3 length: 15 amino acids. Germline values: CDR1 MGHDK, CDR2 SYGVNS. V lost 7 bases and J 0 bases, leaving 10 bases between the germline ends. CDR3 residues: CASTGRSSYNSPLHF. The CDR3 nucleotides read TGTGCCAGCACGGGACGAAGCTCCTATAATTCACCCCTCCACTTT.

The CDR3 loop reads CASSHAGAVYNEQFF. In DNA, the CDR3 is TGTGCCAGCAGCCACGCGGGGGCCGTCTACAATGAGCAGTTCTTC. V and J are TRBV3-1 (or the pseudogene TRBV3-2) and TRBJ2-1, with D tentatively TRBD2 (7 bases). Trimming removed 3 bases at V and 3 bases at J, with 12 bases between. Per germline, CDR1 LGHDT and CDR2 YNNKEL (reference sequence). The CDR3 has 15 residues.

The chain combines TRBV6-5 with TRBJ1-2; D perhaps matches TRBD1 (6 bases). Trimming stripped 2 bases from V and 6 bases from J, with 10 bases between. In germline, CDR1 is MNHEY, CDR2 SVGAGI. This CDR3 spans 13 amino acids. DNA for the CDR3: TGTGCCAGCAGTTACCAGGGGCTAAATGGCTACACCTTC. Translating gives CASSYQGLNGYTF.

The rearrangement links TRBV19 to TRBJ2-1, with 9 bases matching TRBD2. Germline V gene sequence: CDR1 LNHDA, CDR2 SQIVND (reference sequence). The CDR3 totals 14 residues. V lost 4 bases to trimming and J lost 8 bases; unmatched junction nucleotides: 6. The CDR3 reads CASSTSGNWYEQFF. The CDR3 bases are TGTGCCAGTAGTACTAGCGGGAATTGGTATGAGCAGTTCTTC.

The chain recombines TRBV5-1 with TRBJ2-3, with 8 bases fitting TRBD2. The V segment lost 0 bases and the J segment 2 bases; nucleotides outside the gene matches: 5. This CDR3 region has 16 residues. Germline CDR1 and CDR2: SGHRS and YFSETQ. The CDR3 reads CASSLGGGGTTDTQYF. CDR3 DNA sequence: TGCGCCAGCAGCTTGGGCGGCGGGGGGACCACAGATACGCAGTATTTT.

The rearrangement links TRBV11-3 to TRBJ2-3, with 7 positions matching TRBD1. The CDR3 has 14 residues. J was trimmed by 1 base and V by 4 bases; bases with no gene match: 2. The germline V gene has CDR1 SGHNT and CDR2 YENEEA. CDR3 protein: CASSSTGGTDTQYF. As DNA, the CDR3 is TGTGCCAGCAGCTCTACAGGGGGCACAGATACGCAGTATTTT.

This clone was detected only a few times. The genes are TRBV5-1 and TRBJ1-5; 12 bases are a match to TRBD1. Trimming cost V 1 base and J 6 bases; bases outside gene matches: 5. Germline CDR1 and CDR2: SGHRS and YFSETQ. The CDR3 spans 16 residues. The CDR3 DNA follows: TGCGCCAGCAGCTTGTCGGGACAGGGGGCGGGTCAGCCCCAGCATTTT. Translating it yields CASSLSGQGAGQPQHF. The entire variable domain, with the rest obtained from reference TRBV5-1 and TRBJ1-5, is as follows: KAGVTQTPRYLIKTRGQQVTLSCSPISGHRSVSWYQQTPGQGLQFLFEYFSETQRNKGNFPGRFSGRQFSNSRSEMNVSTLELGDSALYLCASSLSGQGAGQPQHFGDGTRLSIL.

The gene calls are TRBV6-2 or TRBV6-3 and TRBJ1-5; D remains ambiguous. The CDR3 is 14 residues long. The germline gives CDR1 MNHEY, CDR2 SVGEGT. V was cut by 4 bases and J by 9 bases, with 16 bases left in between. CDR3 coding DNA: TGTGCCAGCAGTTTGGACGGTTCAAGGGCGCCCCAGCATTTT. Translating gives CASSLDGSRAPQHF.

The chain employs TRBV28 and TRBJ2-3; no firm D call. The germline V gene has CDR1 MDHEN and CDR2 SYDVKM. The CDR3 consists of 13 residues. V lost 7 bases and J lost 3, with 11 bases in between. CDR3 sequence (DNA): TGTGCCAGCATCCCGGGCCGGACAGATACGCAGTATTTT. This gives the protein CASIPGRTDTQYF.

In its sample, this clone was seen once. The CDR3 coding sequence is TGTGCCAGCAGCGGCTTATCCCCCGGCTACACCTTC. Translating gives CASSGLSPGYTF. This chain joins TRBV11-3 and TRBJ1-2; the D is unclear. CDR1 is SGHNT and CDR2 is YENEEA in the germline V gene. Trimming stripped 5 bases from V and 8 bases from J, with 12 bases between. This CDR3 spans 12 amino acids. Complete variable domain (other parts from reference TRBV11-3 and TRBJ1-2): EAGVVQSPRYKIIEKKQPVAFWCNPISGHNTLYWYLQNLGQGPELLIRYENEEAVDDSQLPKDRFSAERLKGVDSTLKIQPAELGDSAVYLCASSGLSPGYTFGSGTRLTVV.

This chain connects TRBV3-1 (or the pseudogene TRBV3-2) to TRBJ1-6; TRBD1 agrees at 7 bases. Trimming cost V 4 bases and J 7 bases; bases outside gene matches: 4. The CDR3 has 14 residues. CDR1 is LGHDT, CDR2 YNNKEL, per germline (reference sequence). CDR3 in amino acids: CASSLGTANSPLHF. Written as DNA, the CDR3 is TGTGCCAGCAGCCTAGGGACAGCCAATTCACCCCTCCACTTT.

The genes are TRBV7-3 and TRBJ2-1; tentatively, D is TRBD1 or TRBD2 (5 bases each). The CDR3 has 13 residues. Germline CDR1 reads SGHTA; CDR2 reads FQGTGA. V was trimmed by 8 bases and J by 10 bases, leaving 18 bases between them. The CDR3 is CASSGPSSGEQFF. The CDR3 DNA is TGTGCCAGCTCGGGGCCCAGTTCCGGGGAGCAGTTCTTC. The entire variable domain, with the rest obtained from reference TRBV7-3 and TRBJ2-1, is as follows: GAGVSQTPSNKVTEKGKYVELRCDPISGHTALYWYRQSLGQGPEFLIYFQGTGAADDSGLPNDRFFAVRPEGSVSTLKIQRTERGDSAVYLCASSGPSSGEQFFGPGTRLTVL.

The chain combines TRBV4-2 with TRBJ2-5; the match to TRBD2 covers 15 bases. The CDR3 consists of 16 residues. J lost 3 bases, V lost 5 bases, and 4 bases had no gene match. Per germline, CDR1 LGHNA and CDR2 YNFKEQ. The CDR3 spells CASSSRTSGGEETQYF. The DNA of the CDR3 is TGTGCCAGCAGCTCGAGGACTAGCGGGGGGGAAGAGACCCAGTACTTC.

This chain uses TRBV27 with TRBJ2-7, with D perhaps matching TRBD2 (5 bases). The V gene lost 2 bases and the J gene lost 2 bases, with 10 bases spanning the gap. Germline CDR1 MNHEY, CDR2 SMNVEV (reference sequence). CDR3 length: 14 residues. The CDR3 reads CASSLERVPYEQYF. The CDR3 DNA reads as TGTGCCAGCAGTTTAGAGAGGGTCCCCTACGAGCAGTACTTC.

V usage is TRBV15 and J usage is TRBJ1-5; 8 positions match TRBD1. This CDR3 is 18 amino acids long. CDR1 and CDR2 (germline): LNHNV, YYDKDF (reference sequence). The junction had 22 bases not matched to a gene; V was cut back by 8 bases and J by 7 bases. This chain's CDR3 is CATWPGQDASPSLQPQHF. DNA of the CDR3: TGTGCCACCTGGCCGGGACAGGATGCATCGCCGTCCCTGCAGCCCCAGCATTTT.

This rearrangement joins TRBV2 to TRBJ2-7; D remains ambiguous. Germline V gene sequence: CDR1 SNHLY, CDR2 FYNNEI. Trimming cost V 2 bases and J 7 bases, with 9 bases left between them. The CDR3 is made up of 12 amino acids. The CDR3 protein is CASSESWGEQYF. The DNA for the CDR3 is TGTGCCAGCAGTGAAAGTTGGGGAGAGCAGTACTTC.

The chain carries TRBV9 and TRBJ2-5, with D possibly being TRBD1 or TRBD2 (6 bases each). Trimming stripped 3 bases from V and 1 base from J, with 13 bases between. CDR1 SGDLS and CDR2 YYNGEE come from the germline V gene. CDR3 length: 15 amino acids. CDR3 protein: CASSAGGSPQETQYF. The CDR3 DNA reads TGTGCCAGCAGCGCCGGGGGCTCGCCCCAAGAGACCCAGTACTTC.

This chain uses TRBV5-1 with TRBJ2-1; 10 nucleotides align to TRBD2. With 3 bases clipped from V and 6 bases from J, the junction kept 6 bases outside the gene matches. CDR1 and CDR2 (germline): SGHRS, YFSETQ. This CDR3 comprises 15 residues. The CDR3 bases are TGCGCCAGCAGCTGGAGCGGGGGGGCACGCAATGAGCAGTTCTTC. It translates to CASSWSGGARNEQFF.

J is TRBJ1-2 and V is TRBV2; 7 bases agree with TRBD1. The germline V gene encodes CDR1 SNHLY and CDR2 FYNNEI. The CDR3 spans 10 residues. V was pared by 3 bases and J by 14 bases, with 3 bases of the junction left unmatched. The CDR3 sequence is CASSEDRQTF. DNA for the CDR3: TGTGCCAGCAGTGAGGACAGGCAGACCTTC.

For the CDR3, the DNA is TGTGCCAGCAGCGTAGGGCGGGATGGAGAGACCCAGTACTTC. Residues: CASSVGRDGETQYF. V usage is TRBV9 and J usage is TRBJ2-5, with D tentatively TRBD2 (6 bases). The CDR3 has 14 residues. Germline CDR1 is SGDLS and CDR2 is YYNGEE. The ends were cut back, 0 bases at V and 4 bases at J, with 10 bases in the middle.

The chain combines TRBV20-1 with TRBJ1-2; D not resolved. With 8 bases removed from V and 2 bases from J, the gap between germline ends came to 3 bases. Germline V gives CDR1 DFQATT, CDR2 SNEGSKA (reference sequence). CDR3 length: 9 amino acids. DNA of the CDR3: TGCAGTCTAAACTATGGCTACACCTTC. Its protein is CSLNYGYTF.

The J gene is TRBJ1-2, the V gene TRBV7-9; weak D call: TRBD1 (6 bases). CDR3 size: 13 residues. Germline values: CDR1 SEHNR, CDR2 FQNEAQ (reference sequence). V was pared by 2 bases and J by 4 bases, with 8 bases between. CDR3 protein: CASSLLDSYGYTF. CDR3 bases: TGTGCCAGCAGCTTATTGGACAGCTATGGCTACACCTTC.

The chain combines TRBV19 with TRBJ1-2; 7 bases line up with TRBD1. Germline trimming cut 3 bases from V and 7 bases from J; bases unmatched to any gene: 14. CDR3 size: 16 residues. Germline V CDR1 and CDR2: LNHDA, SQIVND (reference sequence). CDR3 sequence: CASSIDSRTGGSGYTF. The CDR3 DNA is TGTGCCAGTAGTATTGATTCTCGGACAGGAGGTAGTGGCTACACCTTC.

V gene TRBV7-3 combines with J gene TRBJ2-1; D could derive from TRBD1 or TRBD2 (5 bases each). The CDR3 length is 15 residues. Trimming removed 1 base at V and 10 bases at J, with 17 bases between. The germline V gene encodes CDR1 SGHTA and CDR2 FQGTGA. The CDR3 nucleotides are TGTGCCAGCAGCTTAAACCCGGGCAGGGACGCGGAGCAGTTCTTC. Translated, it gives CASSLNPGRDAEQFF.

The V call is TRBV15, the J call TRBJ2-1; D gene unclear. The CDR3 length is 12 residues. Germline CDR1 LNHNV, CDR2 YYDKDF (reference sequence). V gave up 6 bases and J gave up 10 bases, with 13 bases separating them. CDR3 nucleotide sequence: TGTGCCACCAGGGCCTCTGGAGTCGAGCAGTTCTTC. Its protein is CATRASGVEQFF. The full variable domain, in which reference TRBV15 and TRBJ2-1 provide the parts outside the CDR3, is DAMVIQNPRYQVTQFGKPVTLSCSQTLNHNVMYWYQQKSSQAPKLLFHYYDKDFNNEADTPDNFQSRRPNTSFCFLDIRSPGLGDTAMYLCATRASGVEQFFGPGTRLTVL.

V usage is TRBV2 and J usage is TRBJ1-2; D gene uncertain. The CDR3 consists of 15 residues. V lost 2 bases and J lost 5, with 15 bases in between. Germline CDR1 is SNHLY and CDR2 is FYNNEI. CDR3 coding DNA: TGTGCCAGCAGTGAAAGTCCAGGTACCTATTATGGCTACACCTTC. This translates into CASSESPGTYYGYTF. The full variable domain, with the rest looked up from reference TRBV2 and TRBJ1-2, is EPEVTQTPSHQVTQMGQEVILRCVPISNHLYFYWYRQILGQKVEFLVSFYNNEISEKSEIFDDQFSVERPDGSNFTLKIRSTKLEDSAMYFCASSESPGTYYGYTFGSGTRLTVV.